A selection of T cell receptor beta chains follows, all from one sample in a study of chemoradiotherapy in HPV16-positive cancers. Method: immunoSEQ multiplex PCR; TCRdb's copy keeps in-frame clones and lacks some. The sample has approximately 17,000 clones, approximately 89% seen once. Source: blood, taken from a patient who underwent chemoradiotherapy. These receptors came from a human donor with HPV-associated anogenital cancer. The CDR3 runs from the conserved cysteine through the conserved F or W. Each record gives: D gene, clone size, V gene, CDR3 protein. D genes are given only for firm matches. A clone size is listed for some rows: how often the clone was seen (once, few, many), or a class if it is expanded.

d_call: .; clone_size: few; v_call: TRBV19; cdr3_aa: CASSISGYNEQFF
d_call: .; clone_size: .; v_call: TRBV9; cdr3_aa: CASSVGIRDTEAFF
d_call: .; clone_size: .; v_call: TRBV5-4; cdr3_aa: CASSLVGGYGYTF
d_call: TRBD1; clone_size: .; v_call: TRBV5-5; cdr3_aa: CARSTSTGVGNTIYF
d_call: .; clone_size: once; v_call: TRBV21-1; cdr3_aa: CASTVGQSEVYGYTF
d_call: .; clone_size: .; v_call: TRBV19; cdr3_aa: CASSIFRTDNQPQHF
d_call: .; clone_size: .; v_call: TRBV10-3; cdr3_aa: CAINGDSDEQYF
d_call: .; clone_size: .; v_call: TRBV7-2; cdr3_aa: CASSFGGASNQPQHF
d_call: .; clone_size: .; v_call: TRBV28; cdr3_aa: CASTSGGLPSSYNEQFF
d_call: TRBD1; clone_size: .; v_call: TRBV6-5; cdr3_aa: CASSYSGQPNQPQHF
d_call: .; clone_size: .; v_call: TRBV28; cdr3_aa: CASTPGGLTNYGYTF
d_call: TRBD1; clone_size: .; v_call: TRBV9; cdr3_aa: CASTNGQGLTGANVLTF
d_call: .; clone_size: .; v_call: TRBV4-3; cdr3_aa: CASSQVRRGNEKLFF
d_call: TRBD1; clone_size: .; v_call: TRBV10-2; cdr3_aa: CASSDFGTGGDQPQHF
d_call: TRBD1; clone_size: .; v_call: TRBV6-5; cdr3_aa: CASSISGGPGNTIYF
d_call: TRBD1; clone_size: once; v_call: TRBV4-1; cdr3_aa: CASSQERTGQHINYGYTF
d_call: TRBD2; clone_size: .; v_call: TRBV9; cdr3_aa: CASSAPRASGRRTTDTQYF
d_call: .; clone_size: .; v_call: TRBV4-1; cdr3_aa: CASSQDGEKLFF
d_call: .; clone_size: .; v_call: TRBV18; cdr3_aa: CASSTGQNYGYTF
d_call: TRBD1; clone_size: few; v_call: TRBV28; cdr3_aa: CASSFFLGARQGASEQFF
d_call: .; clone_size: .; v_call: TRBV18; cdr3_aa: CASSPDSAEAFF
d_call: .; clone_size: .; v_call: TRBV18; cdr3_aa: CASSGTGLRETQYF
d_call: .; clone_size: .; v_call: TRBV18; cdr3_aa: CASSPGGRGITYEQYF
d_call: .; clone_size: .; v_call: TRBV9; cdr3_aa: CASSVDGIGIQETQYF
d_call: .; clone_size: .; v_call: TRBV29-1; cdr3_aa: CSVDRGDYNEQFF
d_call: .; clone_size: once; v_call: TRBV5-1; cdr3_aa: CASGGQPNYGYTF
d_call: TRBD2; clone_size: .; v_call: TRBV4-1; cdr3_aa: CASSLPAPGGRSSGANVLTF
d_call: .; clone_size: .; v_call: TRBV5-4; cdr3_aa: CASSFGLGDYEQYF
d_call: .; clone_size: .; v_call: TRBV11-1; cdr3_aa: CASSLFPQGGYTF
d_call: TRBD1; clone_size: .; v_call: TRBV11-2; cdr3_aa: CASSPGTGGGEQYF
d_call: TRBD1; clone_size: .; v_call: TRBV28; cdr3_aa: CASNTGAVSYGYTF
d_call: TRBD1; clone_size: .; v_call: TRBV30; cdr3_aa: CAWSRDRVNSGNTIYF
d_call: TRBD1; clone_size: .; v_call: TRBV7-2; cdr3_aa: CASSLGRGRGYTF
d_call: TRBD1; clone_size: .; v_call: TRBV7-8; cdr3_aa: CASSLAAQTGVNTEAFF
d_call: TRBD2; clone_size: .; v_call: TRBV27; cdr3_aa: CASSPSGLAGELFF
d_call: .; clone_size: once; v_call: TRBV5-1; cdr3_aa: CASMASSGNTIYF
d_call: .; clone_size: .; v_call: TRBV19; cdr3_aa: CASSPRGLAGNEQFF
d_call: .; clone_size: few; v_call: TRBV29-1; cdr3_aa: CSTSDSSYEQYF
d_call: .; clone_size: once; v_call: TRBV30; cdr3_aa: CAWSGELFGSPLHF
d_call: .; clone_size: .; v_call: TRBV29-1; cdr3_aa: CSVDAWASNYGYTF
d_call: .; clone_size: few; v_call: TRBV19; cdr3_aa: CASSIWRGVGATEAFF
d_call: TRBD2; clone_size: .; v_call: TRBV7-3; cdr3_aa: CASTRGEWRPNEQFF
d_call: .; clone_size: .; v_call: TRBV28; cdr3_aa: CASSLGGVEGGPWYTIYF
d_call: .; clone_size: .; v_call: TRBV21-1; cdr3_aa: CASSKGGAEDYGYTF
d_call: .; clone_size: few; v_call: TRBV19; cdr3_aa: CASRGGGYGYTF
d_call: .; clone_size: .; v_call: TRBV2; cdr3_aa: CASGQVTNQPQHF
d_call: TRBD1; clone_size: .; v_call: TRBV27; cdr3_aa: CASSLPGGPYTEAFF